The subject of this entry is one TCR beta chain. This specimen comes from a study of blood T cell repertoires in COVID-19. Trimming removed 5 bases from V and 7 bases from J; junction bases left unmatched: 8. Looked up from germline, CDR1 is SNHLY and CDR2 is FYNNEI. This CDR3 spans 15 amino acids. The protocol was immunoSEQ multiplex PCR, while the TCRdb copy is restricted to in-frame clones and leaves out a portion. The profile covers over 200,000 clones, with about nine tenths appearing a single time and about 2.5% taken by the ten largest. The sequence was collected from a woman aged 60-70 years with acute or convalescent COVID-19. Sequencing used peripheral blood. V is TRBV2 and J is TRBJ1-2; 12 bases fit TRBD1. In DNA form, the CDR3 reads TGTGCCAGCAGTACCGGGACAGGGGGCGTCTTTGGCTACACCTTC. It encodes CASSTGTGGVFGYTF. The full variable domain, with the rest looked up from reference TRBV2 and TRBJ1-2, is EPEVTQTPSHQVTQMGQEVILRCVPISNHLYFYWYRQILGQKVEFLVSFYNNEISEKSEIFDDQFSVERPDGSNFTLKIRSTKLEDSAMYFCASSTGTGGVFGYTFGSGTRLTVV.